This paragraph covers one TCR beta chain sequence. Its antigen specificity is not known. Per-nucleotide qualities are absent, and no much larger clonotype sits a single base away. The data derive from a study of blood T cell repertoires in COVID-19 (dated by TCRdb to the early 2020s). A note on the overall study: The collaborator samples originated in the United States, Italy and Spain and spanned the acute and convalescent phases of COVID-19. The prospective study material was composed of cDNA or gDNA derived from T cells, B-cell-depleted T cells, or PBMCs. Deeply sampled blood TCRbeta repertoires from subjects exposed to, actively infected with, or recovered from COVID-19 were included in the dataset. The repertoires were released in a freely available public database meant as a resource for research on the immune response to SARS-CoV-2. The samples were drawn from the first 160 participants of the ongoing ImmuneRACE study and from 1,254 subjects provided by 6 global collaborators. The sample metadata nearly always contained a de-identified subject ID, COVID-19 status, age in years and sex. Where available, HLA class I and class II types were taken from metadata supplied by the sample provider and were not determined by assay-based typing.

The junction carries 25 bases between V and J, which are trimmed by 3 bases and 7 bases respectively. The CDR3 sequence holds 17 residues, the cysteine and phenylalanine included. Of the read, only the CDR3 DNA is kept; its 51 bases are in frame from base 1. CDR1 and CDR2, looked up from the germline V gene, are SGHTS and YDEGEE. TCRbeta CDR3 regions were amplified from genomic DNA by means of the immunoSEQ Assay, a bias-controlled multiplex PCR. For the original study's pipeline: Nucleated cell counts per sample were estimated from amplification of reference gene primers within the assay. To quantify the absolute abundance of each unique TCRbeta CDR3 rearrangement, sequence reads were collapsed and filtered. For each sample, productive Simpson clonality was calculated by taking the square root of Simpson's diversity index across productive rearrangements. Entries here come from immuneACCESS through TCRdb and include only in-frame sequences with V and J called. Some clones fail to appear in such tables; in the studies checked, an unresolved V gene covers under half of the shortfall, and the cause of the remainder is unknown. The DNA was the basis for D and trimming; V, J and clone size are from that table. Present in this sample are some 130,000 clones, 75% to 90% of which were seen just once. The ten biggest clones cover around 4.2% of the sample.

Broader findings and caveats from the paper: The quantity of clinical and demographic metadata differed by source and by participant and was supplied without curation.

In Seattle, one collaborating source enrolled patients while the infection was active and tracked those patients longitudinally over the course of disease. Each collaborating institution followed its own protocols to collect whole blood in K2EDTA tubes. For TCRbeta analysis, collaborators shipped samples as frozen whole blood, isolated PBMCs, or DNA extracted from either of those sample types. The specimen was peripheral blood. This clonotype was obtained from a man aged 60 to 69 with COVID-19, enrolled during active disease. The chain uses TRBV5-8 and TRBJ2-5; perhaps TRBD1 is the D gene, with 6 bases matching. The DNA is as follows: TGTGCCAGCAGCTCCCCAGGGGCCCGAGGGTATCGGGGGACCCAGTACTTC. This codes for CASSSPGARGYRGTQYF.